This TCR beta chain came from a study of shared clonotypes between healthy human individuals. General study findings and limits: Naive CD4 clonotypes overlapped across a handful of donors at roughly 5%. Genetic and exposure-history diversity was limited by the few donors.

Trimming left V 5 bases short and J 5 bases short, with 13 bases between. Germline CDR1 is LGHNT and CDR2 is FRNRAP. The CDR3 covers 15 residues. Clones were sequenced by immunoSEQ multiplex PCR, and TCRdb holds only the in-frame ones, with some missing. The table shows around 2.5 million clones, with approximately 93% occurring only once. Concerning this clone: What it recognizes is unknown.

The chain is built from TRBV12-5 and TRBJ2-6, with D maybe TRBD1 (5 bases). The origin of this receptor is a man younger than 35 in good health. Some clones in this sample may be carry-over from other donors' samples. The specimen was naive CD4+ T cells from PBMCs. Subset of the sample: CD45RA+ positively selected. CDR3 loop: CASGAGQSRANVLTF. The CDR3 DNA is TGTGCTAGTGGTGCAGGACAAAGTCGGGCCAACGTCCTGACTTTC.